Each of the 26 T cell receptor beta chains below was sequenced from the same sample in a study of T cell repertoires in cytomegalovirus infection. TCRdb recomputed calls from the reads with MiXCR, one row per CDR3 protein. The data contain 200,000 to 300,000 distinct CDR3 sequences, around 13% of them singletons. Sequencing was performed on PBMCs. All receptors derive from a human donor in good health (CMV status not recorded). Some clones in this sample may be carry-over from other donors' samples.

Only a few counts were recorded for this clonotype. The chain carries TRBV11-2 and TRBJ2-3, with TRBD2 identical over 7 bases. Per germline, CDR1 SGHAT and CDR2 FQNNGV. CDR3 length: 16 residues. With V trimmed by 0 bases and J by 5 bases, 8 bases remained unmatched. The CDR3 region has the DNA TGTGCCAGCAGCTTAGATCGAGCGGGAATGGGAGATACGCAGTATTTT. Its protein product is CASSLDRAGMGDTQYF.

This clonotype was seen a handful of times. The chain employs TRBV4-3 and TRBJ1-6; the D is unclear. V dropped 0 bases and J dropped 8 bases, with 14 bases sitting between them. The CDR3 totals 16 residues. CDR1 is LGHNA and CDR2 is YSLEER in the germline V gene. The CDR3 here is CASSQDEGGSYSPLHF. For the CDR3, the DNA is TGCGCCAGCAGCCAAGACGAGGGAGGGAGCTATTCACCCCTCCACTTT.

This clonotype was observed at least ten times. The chain is built from TRBV12-3 or TRBV12-4 and TRBJ1-6; D may be TRBD1 (6 bases). This CDR3 spans 14 amino acids. Trimming took off 7 bases at V and 10 bases at J, with 17 bases between the two ends. The CDR3 loop is CASKLTGAGSPLHF. In nucleotides, the CDR3 is TGTGCCAGCAAATTAACGGGGGCTGGGTCACCCCTCCACTTT.

The sample holds many counts of this clonotype. V usage is TRBV7-2 and J usage is TRBJ1-5, with D perhaps matching TRBD1 (5 bases). V shed 3 bases and J shed 16 bases, with 13 bases lying between them. Germline CDR1 and CDR2: SGHTA and FQGNSA. The CDR3 totals 11 residues. The CDR3 coding sequence is TGTGCCAGCAGCTTGGGACCAGGGATCCATTTT. Amino acid sequence: CASSLGPGIHF.

This clonotype appeared a single time. The rearrangement links TRBV29-1 to TRBJ1-2, with a tentative D call TRBD1 (6 bases). Germline V CDR1 and CDR2: SQVTM, ANQGSEA. V was pared by 8 bases and J by 3 bases, with 16 bases between. This CDR3 region has 13 residues. The CDR3 sequence: CSLRTERDYGYTF. CDR3 nucleotide sequence: TGCAGCCTACGGACAGAGAGGGACTATGGCTACACCTTC.

This clonotype was seen many times. The CDR3 DNA is TGTGCCAGCAGCTTATCACCAGGCTCTGGAAACACCATATATTTT. Translated: CASSLSPGSGNTIYF. This chain joins TRBV7-2 and TRBJ1-3; D ambiguous. The V and J ends lost 2 bases and 0 bases respectively, with 8 bases between them. The length of the CDR3 is 15 residues. Per the germline V gene, CDR1 is SGHTA and CDR2 is FQGNSA.

Of note for this clonotype: Possible read error: a much larger clone is one base away. The V call is TRBV6-1, the J call TRBJ1-1; weak D call: TRBD1 (5 bases). CDR3 length equals 14 residues. Germline V lookup: CDR1 MNHNS, CDR2 SASEGT. As DNA, the CDR3 is TGTGCCAGCACTAGGGGAGTAATGAACACTGACGCTTTCTTT. Translating gives CASTRGVMNTDAFF.

The DNA for the CDR3 is TGTGCCAGCAGCTTGGCCCAGGGAGCCCCGAACACTGAAGCTTTCTTT. It yields the protein CASSLAQGAPNTEAFF. V is TRBV5-5 and J is TRBJ1-1, with D possibly matching TRBD1 (5 bases). Between the trimmed V and J ends, which lost 0 bases and 1 base, there was a span of 13 bases. Germline CDR1 and CDR2: SGHKS and YYEKEE (reference sequence). This CDR3 comprises 16 residues.

The rearrangement joins TRBV5-1 to TRBJ1-5; tentative D call: TRBD1 (5 bases). V gave up 4 bases and J gave up 6 bases, with 17 bases separating them. The CDR3 loop spans 15 amino acids. Germline-derived CDR1 and CDR2 are SGHRS and YFSETQ. CDR3 nucleotides: TGCGCCAGCAGCCCGGGTGGAGGGACGGGTCAGCCCCAGCATTTT. Translation gives CASSPGGGTGQPQHF. Variable domain in full (rest from reference TRBV5-1 and TRBJ1-5): KAGVTQTPRYLIKTRGQQVTLSCSPISGHRSVSWYQQTPGQGLQFLFEYFSETQRNKGNFPGRFSGRQFSNSRSEMNVSTLELGDSALYLCASSPGGGTGQPQHFGDGTRLSIL.

This clonotype has a count of ten or more. The chain carries TRBV6-1 and TRBJ1-6; 8 bases agree with TRBD1. This CDR3 has 14 amino acids. Germline V gene data show CDR1 as MNHNS and CDR2 as SASEGT. Unmatched junction bases numbered 7, after V lost 5 bases and J lost 10 bases. The CDR3 DNA follows: TGTGCCAGCAGTTATACAGGGGGAGGATCACCCCTCCACTTT. Amino acid sequence: CASSYTGGGSPLHF.

The chain recombines TRBV12-3 or TRBV12-4 with TRBJ1-3, with D possibly TRBD1 on 6 matching bases. The CDR3 contains 18 residues. V lost 6 bases to trimming and J lost 2 bases, with 23 bases between them. The DNA of the CDR3 is TGTGCCAGCAGCTTAAGGGACATCAGAATCGGGGCTGGAAACACCATATATTTT. Its translation: CASSLRDIRIGAGNTIYF.

This clonotype was seen more than once but under ten times. V gene TRBV7-2 combines with J gene TRBJ1-5; D ambiguous. V dropped 1 base and J dropped 5 bases, with 15 bases sitting between them. Germline V gives CDR1 SGHTA, CDR2 FQGNSA. The CDR3 contains 16 residues. The CDR3 DNA follows: TGTGCCAGCAGCTTAGGAGGCAGAAGAGGTGATCAGCCCCAGCATTTT. The encoded protein is CASSLGGRRGDQPQHF.

This clonotype was counted only a few times. The rearrangement links TRBV25-1 to TRBJ2-1; D is undetermined. V lost 3 bases and J lost 4, with 10 bases in between. Germline V gives CDR1 MGHDK, CDR2 SYGVNS. The CDR3 totals 14 residues. CDR3 sequence: CASSDPDKYNEQFF. CDR3 bases: TGTGCCAGCAGTGACCCAGACAAGTACAATGAGCAGTTCTTC.

The chain recombines TRBV27 with TRBJ1-5, with TRBD1 identical over 7 bases. Germline CDR1 MNHEY, CDR2 SMNVEV (reference sequence). Trimming took 4 bases from V and 7 from J; bases not matched to a gene: 10. There are 15 residues in the CDR3. CDR3 DNA: TGTGCCAGCAGTTGCCTCGACAGGGAGGAACAGCCCCAGCATTTT. Amino acids: CASSCLDREEQPQHF.

This clonotype was picked up a small number of times. The chain joins TRBV12-3 or TRBV12-4 to TRBJ2-6, with 8 bases fitting TRBD1. This CDR3 comprises 16 residues. V shed 2 bases, J shed 0 bases, and the junction held 0 bases outside the gene matches. The CDR3 region has the DNA TGTGCCAGCAGTTTAACAGGGGGCTCTGGGGCCAACGTCCTGACTTTC. Protein product: CASSLTGGSGANVLTF.

This clonotype was detected many times. The V and J genes are TRBV5-6 and TRBJ1-1; possibly TRBD1 for D (6 bases). The V end lost 4 bases, the J end lost 3 bases, and 16 bases lay between the germline ends. The CDR3 is 15 amino acids. The germline V gene encodes CDR1 SGHDT and CDR2 YYEEEE. CDR3 DNA: TGTGCCAGCAGCAGAAGCACCAGGGGAGACACTGAAGCTTTCTTT. Protein: CASSRSTRGDTEAFF.

At least ten counts were recorded for this clonotype. The chain uses TRBV7-2 and TRBJ2-5, with no clear D. Per germline, CDR1 SGHTA and CDR2 FQGNSA. The V and J ends lost 7 bases and 1 base respectively, with 10 bases between them. This CDR3 comprises 13 residues. CDR3 residues: CASTGWGQETQYF. CDR3 DNA: TGTGCCAGCACCGGTTGGGGCCAAGAGACCCAGTACTTC.

This clonotype was recorded at least ten times. The chain joins TRBV4-2 to TRBJ1-6; D is unresolved. The CDR3 loop spans 15 amino acids. V was clipped by 0 bases and J by 10 bases, with 13 bases between them. Germline CDR1 reads LGHNA; CDR2 reads YNFKEQ. This CDR3 reads CASSQDSTFGSPLHF. The CDR3 DNA reads as TGTGCCAGCAGCCAAGATAGCACGTTTGGATCACCCCTCCACTTT.

This clonotype was counted many times. CDR3: CASSIGPGTGTYEQYF. CDR3 bases: TGTGCCAGCAGCATTGGGCCGGGTACAGGGACCTACGAGCAGTACTTC. This chain uses TRBV7-8 with TRBJ2-7, with D possibly TRBD1 on 6 matching bases. This CDR3 has 16 amino acids. Per the germline V gene, CDR1 is SGHVS and CDR2 is FQNEAQ. The ends were cut back, 5 bases at V and 2 bases at J, with 19 bases in the middle.

This clonotype came up many times. This chain uses TRBV5-1 with TRBJ1-5; D possibly corresponds to TRBD1 (5 bases). V was cut by 4 bases and J by 1 base, with 9 bases left in between. CDR3 length: 14 residues. The germline V gene encodes CDR1 SGHRS and CDR2 YFSETQ. Here the CDR3 DNA reads TGCGCCAGCAGCCGCGAGGGGAGCAATCAGCCCCAGCATTTT. It codes for CASSREGSNQPQHF. Combining the CDR3 with reference TRBV5-1 and TRBJ1-5 gives the whole variable domain KAGVTQTPRYLIKTRGQQVTLSCSPISGHRSVSWYQQTPGQGLQFLFEYFSETQRNKGNFPGRFSGRQFSNSRSEMNVSTLELGDSALYLCASSREGSNQPQHFGDGTRLSIL.

This clonotype was counted between two and nine times. The chain carries TRBV3-1 and TRBJ2-2, with 11 bases that match TRBD2. Unmatched junction bases numbered 5, after V lost 2 bases and J lost 6 bases. This CDR3 comprises 16 residues. Germline V gene lookup returns CDR1 LGHDT and CDR2 YNNKEL (reference sequence). The CDR3 is CASSQTSGRSAGELFF. CDR3 coding DNA: TGTGCCAGCAGCCAAACTAGCGGGAGATCTGCCGGGGAGCTGTTTTTT.

This clonotype was observed a few times. The chain has TRBV7-6 and TRBJ2-3; D perhaps matches TRBD2 (6 bases). Germline V gene data show CDR1 as SGHVS and CDR2 as FNYEAQ. The CDR3 loop spans 15 amino acids. Trimming removed 2 bases from V and 4 bases from J, with 13 bases in between. The CDR3 spells CASSLLGTGADTQYF. In nucleotides, the CDR3 is TGTGCCAGCAGCTTACTCGGGACTGGGGCAGATACGCAGTATTTT.

The chain couples TRBV28 to TRBJ2-7; 12 bases are a match to TRBD1. The CDR3 runs to 15 residues. Germline V gives CDR1 MDHEN, CDR2 SYDVKM. V gave up 8 bases and J gave up 4 bases; unmatched junction bases: 9. In DNA, the CDR3 is TGTGCCAGCCAAACCGGGACAGGGGGCTTTTACGAGCAGTACTTC. Protein product: CASQTGTGGFYEQYF.

This clonotype was counted a few times. The V and J genes are TRBV13 and TRBJ2-7, with D possibly matching TRBD1 (6 bases). The CDR3 loop spans 17 amino acids. Trimming removed 6 bases from V and 0 bases from J, with 21 bases in between. The germline V gene encodes CDR1 PRHDT and CDR2 FYEKMQ (reference sequence). The CDR3 DNA sequence: TGTGCCAGCAGTCAACAGGGCGGGCACGCTTTCTCCTACGAGCAGTACTTC. Residues: CASSQQGGHAFSYEQYF. The complete variable domain, with remaining parts taken from reference TRBV13 and TRBJ2-7, reads AAGVIQSPRHLIKEKRETATLKCYPIPRHDTVYWYQQGPGQDPQFLISFYEKMQSDKGSIPDRFSAQQFSDYHSELNMSSLELGDSALYFCASSQQGGHAFSYEQYFGPGTRLTVT.

The chain links TRBV6-2 or TRBV6-3 to TRBJ2-1, with 9 nucleotides matching TRBD2. CDR1 is MNHEY, CDR2 SVGEGT, per germline. The length of the CDR3 is 12 residues. V was clipped by 7 bases and J by 9 bases; unmatched bases: 4. Here the CDR3 DNA reads TGTGCCAGCACTAGCGGGATAAGTGAGCAGTTCTTC. This translates into CASTSGISEQFF.

This chain uses TRBV7-9 with TRBJ1-1, with TRBD1 as a possible D gene (5 bases). The CDR3 is 15 residues long. Per germline, CDR1 SEHNR and CDR2 FQNEAQ (reference sequence). The V end was cut by 4 bases, the J end by 5 bases, with 17 bases between. The CDR3 region is CASSSPDRGRTEAFF. The CDR3 region has the DNA TGTGCCAGCAGCTCCCCGGATCGGGGACGAACTGAAGCTTTCTTT.